This T cell receptor beta chain was sequenced for a study of blood T cell repertoires in COVID-19. Across the study: T cells, B-cell-depleted T cells, or PBMCs provided the cDNA or gDNA that served as material.

This CDR3 spans 18 amino acids. The germline V gene encodes CDR1 SGHRS and CDR2 YFSETQ. With V trimmed by 0 bases and J by 6 bases, 13 bases remained unmatched. Authors' methods: Counts of nucleated cells, estimated from reference gene primer amplification, were obtained. TCRdb's table, derived via immunoSEQ multiplex PCR, lists solely in-frame clones and lacks some. V and J calls plus clone size are reproduced from that table; the DNA served to infer D and trimming. This table holds 130,000 to 150,000 clones, around nine tenths found once. The chain uses TRBV5-1 and TRBJ2-2, with 8 positions matching TRBD2. Input material: peripheral blood. This TCR was recovered from a human donor in a cohort sampled during active COVID-19. CDR3 nucleotide sequence: TGCGCCAGCAGCTTGGGTCTAGCGGGCGAGCCACGGGCCGGGGAGCTGTTTTTT. Translated, it gives CASSLGLAGEPRAGELFF.